Listed here is a single T cell receptor (beta chain). Its cognate antigen is unknown. Non-transplant comparator patients with other cancers had at least five gastrointestinal samples and no known gastrointestinal disease. TCRdb's table, derived via immunoSEQ multiplex PCR, lists solely in-frame clones and lacks some. The top ten hold 13% to 15% of the sample, which has 10,000 to 15,000 clones, about 71% seen once. This entry belongs to a study of tissue T cells after allogeneic stem cell transplantation. Study-level results: Anatomically similar tissues had similar TCR repertoires within each patient. Alloreactivity or antigen specificity of tissue TCRs was not determined; some clones might be host cells.

CDR3 size: 15 residues. Germline values: CDR1 SEHNR, CDR2 FQNEAQ (reference sequence). The V gene lost 1 base and the J gene lost 1 base, with 9 bases spanning the gap. The clonotype originates from a woman aged 18 to 49 with breast cancer. This specimen was tissue from the right colon, taken at autopsy. The genes are TRBV7-9 and TRBJ2-3; no clear D gene. The CDR3 sequence is CASSLDMVRTDTQYF. The CDR3 DNA is TGTGCCAGCAGCTTAGATATGGTGCGCACAGATACGCAGTATTTT.